Below are 10 T cell receptor beta chains sequenced from a single sample in a study of long-term antiretroviral therapy in people with HIV. immunoSEQ v3.0 was run at survey level. Here immunoSEQ multiplex PCR was the method, and the copy in TCRdb shows in-frame clones only, minus some. The data show about 39,000 clones, roughly nine tenths seen once. This specimen consisted of unsorted PBMCs, obtained 1.2 years after starting antiretroviral therapy. The source of these receptors is a woman in her forties or fifties with HIV.

The chain uses TRBV2 and TRBJ2-5; 9 nucleotides line up with TRBD1. J was trimmed by 5 bases and V by 5 bases; bases with no gene match: 0. CDR3 length: 12 amino acids. CDR1 and CDR2 (germline): SNHLY, FYNNEI. The CDR3 reads CASSTGGETQYF. The CDR3, as DNA: TGTGCCAGCAGTACAGGGGGCGAGACCCAGTACTTC.

The chain uses TRBV11-2 and TRBJ1-5; no definite D call. The V end lost 0 bases, the J end lost 5 bases, and 5 bases lay between the germline ends. CDR1 SGHAT and CDR2 FQNNGV come from the germline V gene. The CDR3 contains 13 residues. This chain's CDR3 is CASSLDSYQPQHF. The CDR3 region has the DNA TGTGCCAGCAGCTTAGACAGCTATCAGCCCCAGCATTTT. The whole variable domain, filled in from reference TRBV11-2 and TRBJ1-5, reads EAGVAQSPRYKIIEKRQSVAFWCNPISGHATLYWYQQILGQGPKLLIQFQNNGVVDDSQLPKDRFSAERLKGVDSTLKIQPAKLEDSAVYLCASSLDSYQPQHFGDGTRLSIL.

The V call is TRBV29-1, the J call TRBJ2-3; D is possibly TRBD2 (6 bases). Per the germline V gene, CDR1 is SQVTM and CDR2 is ANQGSEA. The CDR3 is made up of 18 amino acids. V lost 0 bases to trimming and J lost 0 bases, with 19 bases between them. CDR3: CSVEDRRALFPSTDTQYF. CDR3 coding DNA: TGCAGCGTTGAAGATCGGAGGGCCTTGTTCCCTAGCACAGATACGCAGTATTTT.

The V call is TRBV30, the J call TRBJ2-1, with unresolved D. Germline CDR1 reads GTSNPN; CDR2 reads SVGIG (reference sequence). The V gene lost 2 bases and the J gene lost 5 bases, with 4 bases spanning the gap. The CDR3 is 11 amino acids. The CDR3 spells CAWSTNNEQFF. The CDR3 nucleotides are TGTGCCTGGAGTACCAACAATGAGCAGTTCTTC. The full variable domain, in which reference TRBV30 and TRBJ2-1 provide the parts outside the CDR3, is SQTIHQWPATLVQPVGSPLSLECTVEGTSNPNLYWYRQAAGRGLQLLFYSVGIGQISSEVPQNLSASRPQDRQFILSSKKLLLSDSGFYLCAWSTNNEQFFGPGTRLTVL.

The genes are TRBV7-9 and TRBJ2-7; D possibly corresponds to TRBD2 (5 bases). V gave up 4 bases and J gave up 1 base, with 17 bases separating them. The CDR3 contains 16 residues. Germline V gene data show CDR1 as SEHNR and CDR2 as FQNEAQ (reference sequence). CDR3 DNA: TGTGCCAGCAGCTCCTACCCGTCGACGGGATCCTACGAGCAGTACTTC. This encodes CASSSYPSTGSYEQYF.

The rearrangement links TRBV15 to TRBJ1-6, with 8 bases matching TRBD1. J gave up 10 bases and V 1 base, and 18 bases lay outside the gene matches. The CDR3 length is 19 residues. The germline CDR1 and CDR2 sequences are LNHNV and YYDKDF (reference sequence). This CDR3 reads CATSRGSLFRDRSWSPLHF. CDR3 in DNA: TGTGCCACCAGCAGAGGATCCCTCTTCCGGGACAGGTCGTGGTCACCCCTCCACTTT.

The rearrangement uses TRBV6-6 and TRBJ2-7; possible D gene TRBD2, 6 bases. The V end was cut by 10 bases, the J end by 3 bases, with 13 bases between. Germline V gives CDR1 MNHNY, CDR2 SVGAGI (reference sequence). This CDR3 spans 12 amino acids. The CDR3 region is CATWSGDYEQYF. CDR3 bases: TGTGCCACCTGGTCGGGGGACTACGAGCAGTACTTC.

This rearrangement joins TRBV4-3 to TRBJ2-3, with 8 bases that match TRBD2. The V and J ends lost 1 base and 5 bases, in that order; junction bases with no gene match: 5. Germline V gene lookup returns CDR1 LGHNA and CDR2 YSLEER. The CDR3 is 15 amino acids. The CDR3 reads CASSQGGLVEDTQYF. CDR3 bases: TGCGCCAGCAGCCAAGGGGGACTAGTTGAAGATACGCAGTATTTT.

In nucleotides, the CDR3 is TGTGCCGGACGGGGGGGCCCGGGAGAGACCCAGTACTTC. Residues: CAGRGGPGETQYF. The rearrangement joins TRBV2 to TRBJ2-5, with 8 bases identical to TRBD2. The germline V gene has CDR1 SNHLY and CDR2 FYNNEI. The trim removed 11 bases at V and 4 bases at J, leaving 9 bases unmatched. The CDR3 spans 13 residues.

The chain employs TRBV7-2 and TRBJ1-5, with 9 bases identical to TRBD1. The CDR3 sequence is 15 residues long. Germline CDR1 and CDR2: SGHTA and FQGNSA. J lost 5 bases, V lost 5 bases, and 7 bases had no gene match. The DNA of the CDR3 is TGTGCCAGCAGCCTATGGACAGGGGAGTATCAGCCCCAGCATTTT. It encodes CASSLWTGEYQPQHF.